These 20 T cell receptor beta chains were all obtained from the same sample, sequenced in a study of human T cells and chemical hapten exposure. Described treatment: therapeutic diphenylcyclopropenone sensitization with weekly scalp DPC. The study used a library that attached unique molecular identifiers to individual cDNA molecules. TCRdb re-called the reads through MiXCR, storing one row per CDR3 protein. The sample has fewer than 5,000 distinct CDR3 sequences; about 50% are singletons. The sample was whole blood, taken before DPC sensitization or 2, 6, or about 24 weeks after (not recorded which). The receptors originated from an adult with alopecia areata. Some clones in this sample may be carry-over from other donors' samples. This table probably holds off-target reads from a library built for another chain.

The chain uses TRBV7-2 and TRBJ2-7; TRBD2 might be the D (6 bases). Per the germline V gene, CDR1 is SGHTA and CDR2 is FQGNSA. V lost 5 bases, J lost 2 bases, and 13 bases lay in between. This CDR3 is built from 14 residues. CDR3 amino acids: CASSPGGVPYEQYF. The CDR3 DNA is TGTGCCAGCAGCCCCGGCGGGGTACCCTACGAGCAGTACTTC.

This clonotype was counted a few times. The chain couples TRBV20-1 to TRBJ2-1; D is uncertain. Trimming removed 6 bases at V and 0 bases at J, with 12 bases between. This CDR3 region has 14 residues. Germline values: CDR1 DFQATT, CDR2 SNEGSKA (reference sequence). CDR3 bases: TGCAGTGCCGCAACTCTTAACTCCTACAATGAGCAGTTCTTC. Protein sequence: CSAATLNSYNEQFF.

The chain has TRBV4-3 and TRBJ2-7, with D tentatively TRBD1 or TRBD2 (5 bases each). This CDR3 is 15 amino acids long. CDR1 and CDR2 (germline): LGHNA, YSLEER. V lost 3 bases, J lost 0 bases, and 12 bases lay in between. The CDR3 DNA follows: TGCGCCAGCAGCCAGAGTCAGGGAGCCTCCTACGAGCAGTACTTC. Translation: CASSQSQGASYEQYF.

This clonotype was seen more than once but under ten times. This chain connects TRBV5-1 to TRBJ2-1; no clear D gene. The CDR3 has 12 residues. Trimming left V 4 bases short and J 5 bases short, with 7 bases between. CDR1 and CDR2 (germline): SGHRS, YFSETQ. The CDR3 nucleotides are TGCGCCAGCAGCCCCCCCCACAATGAGCAGTTCTTC. It codes for CASSPPHNEQFF.

The CDR3 nucleotides are TGCAGCGCGACAGCTTTCACCGGGGAGCTGTTTTTT. This sequence encodes CSATAFTGELFF. The gene calls are TRBV29-1 and TRBJ2-2; weak D call: TRBD1 (5 bases). CDR1 is SQVTM and CDR2 is ANQGSEA in the germline V gene. V lost 7 bases and J 4 bases, leaving 10 bases between the germline ends. The CDR3 is 12 residues long.

The V call is TRBV4-3, the J call TRBJ1-3, with D possibly being TRBD1 (5 bases). V was clipped by 6 bases and J by 0 bases, with 21 bases between them. The germline V gene encodes CDR1 LGHNA and CDR2 YSLEER. This CDR3 contains 18 residues. For the CDR3, the DNA is TGCGCCAGCAGTTACTCGGTCACAGGTCTGAGCTCTGGAAACACCATATATTTT. Translation gives CASSYSVTGLSSGNTIYF.

The chain recombines TRBV20-1 with TRBJ2-5; the match to TRBD2 covers 8 bases. CDR3 length equals 15 residues. The J segment lost 4 bases and the V segment lost 5 bases, leaving 12 bases of the junction unmatched. The germline V gene encodes CDR1 DFQATT and CDR2 SNEGSKA (reference sequence). CDR3 DNA sequence: TGCAGTGCTCCTCGGGGGGGAATAAAACCAGAGACCCAGTACTTC. Translating it yields CSAPRGGIKPETQYF.

The V call is TRBV13, the J call TRBJ2-3, with 9 bases identical to TRBD2. With 5 bases clipped from V and 2 bases from J, the junction kept 5 bases outside the gene matches. The CDR3 is made up of 15 amino acids. Per the germline V gene, CDR1 is PRHDT and CDR2 is FYEKMQ (reference sequence). DNA of the CDR3: TGTGCCAGCAGCCCCCTAGCGGGGTTCACAGATACGCAGTATTTT. Protein product: CASSPLAGFTDTQYF.

This clonotype has a handful of counts. This sequence joins TRBV19 and TRBJ2-5; 10 bases match TRBD2. The CDR3 length is 15 residues. The germline CDR1 and CDR2 sequences are LNHDA and SQIVND (reference sequence). V shed 6 bases, J shed 4 bases, and the junction held 8 bases outside the gene matches. The CDR3 spells CASRVSGGPAETQYF. The CDR3 nucleotides read TGTGCCAGTAGGGTTAGCGGGGGGCCGGCAGAGACCCAGTACTTC.

The chain links TRBV28 to TRBJ2-7; tentatively, D is TRBD1 or TRBD2 (5 bases each). V dropped 5 bases and J dropped 4 bases, with 6 bases sitting between them. This CDR3 comprises 11 residues. Looked up from germline, CDR1 is MDHEN and CDR2 is SYDVKM. Here the CDR3 reads CASSEGYEQYF. CDR3 DNA: TGTGCCAGCAGTGAGGGGTACGAGCAGTACTTC.

For the CDR3, the DNA is TGTGCCAGCTCACCCCTGCCCGGGACACGGGGTTCTATTGAGCAGTACTTC. Translation: CASSPLPGTRGSIEQYF. This chain links TRBV18 with TRBJ2-7, with D tentatively TRBD1 (6 bases). The CDR3 has 17 residues. The V gene's germline CDR1 is KGHSH and CDR2 LQKENI. The ends were cut back, 3 bases at V and 7 bases at J, with 25 bases in the middle.

This clonotype has more than one count but fewer than ten. Written as DNA, the CDR3 is TGTGCCAGCAGTTTTCAGGACAGCACAGATACGCAGTATTTT. Its translation is CASSFQDSTDTQYF. The V and J genes are TRBV27 and TRBJ2-3; no firm D call. Germline CDR1 reads MNHEY; CDR2 reads SMNVEV (reference sequence). This CDR3 has 14 amino acids. The germline V and J ends were trimmed by 3 bases and 0 bases, with 7 bases remaining between them.

The chain carries TRBV14 and TRBJ2-5; no reliable D call. CDR1 is SGHDN and CDR2 is FVKESK in the germline V gene. CDR3 length equals 12 residues. V dropped 1 base and J dropped 4 bases, with 4 bases sitting between them. The CDR3 DNA follows: TGTGCCAGCAGCCAAGCAACAGAGACCCAGTACTTC. The encoded protein is CASSQATETQYF.

This clonotype was picked up a small number of times. This chain uses TRBV11-2 with TRBJ2-3; weak D call: TRBD2 (6 bases). Per germline, CDR1 SGHAT and CDR2 FQNNGV. The CDR3 totals 15 residues. V was shortened by 5 bases and J by 0 bases, with 12 bases between the two germline ends. The CDR3, as DNA: TGTGCCAGCAGCGCTACCGGGACTAGCACAGATACGCAGTATTTT. This sequence encodes CASSATGTSTDTQYF. Combining the CDR3 with reference TRBV11-2 and TRBJ2-3 gives the whole variable domain EAGVAQSPRYKIIEKRQSVAFWCNPISGHATLYWYQQILGQGPKLLIQFQNNGVVDDSQLPKDRFSAERLKGVDSTLKIQPAKLEDSAVYLCASSATGTSTDTQYFGPGTRLTVL.

The chain recombines TRBV28 with TRBJ2-3; TRBD1 agrees at 8 bases. From germline, CDR1 is MDHEN and CDR2 SYDVKM. The CDR3 is 15 amino acids. Trimming took 3 bases from V and 4 from J; bases not matched to a gene: 6. The CDR3 DNA sequence: TGTGCCAGCAGTTTCCGTCAGGGGGCCTCAGATACGCAGTATTTT. Translating gives CASSFRQGASDTQYF.

The rearrangement joins TRBV28 to TRBJ1-4; 8 nucleotides line up with TRBD1. The CDR3 is 15 residues long. The J segment lost 1 base and the V segment lost 6 bases, leaving 4 bases of the junction unmatched. The germline CDR1 and CDR2 sequences are MDHEN and SYDVKM. The CDR3 sequence is CASSRQGRTNEKLFF. Written as DNA, the CDR3 is TGTGCCAGCAGCCGACAGGGGCGAACTAATGAAAAACTGTTTTTT.

The chain joins TRBV4-1 to TRBJ2-5; weak D call: TRBD1 (6 bases). CDR1 MGHRA and CDR2 YSYEKL come from the germline V gene. V shed 0 bases and J shed 1 base, with 9 bases lying between them. This CDR3 is built from 15 residues. Written as DNA, the CDR3 is TGCGCCAGCAGCCAAGAAGGGACACTCCAAGAGACCCAGTACTTC. It codes for CASSQEGTLQETQYF.

The chain employs TRBV6-5 and TRBJ2-7; 8 bases match TRBD2. With V trimmed by 4 bases and J by 0 bases, 8 bases remained unmatched. CDR1 and CDR2 from the germline V gene are MNHEY and SVGAGI. This CDR3 comprises 16 residues. The CDR3 protein is CASSSPTSARSYEQYF. The DNA for the CDR3 is TGTGCCAGCAGTTCTCCGACTAGCGCCCGCTCCTACGAGCAGTACTTC.

This clonotype was seen once. The chain carries TRBV7-9 and TRBJ2-1, with 7 bases identical to TRBD2. CDR3 length equals 12 residues. Germline V gene lookup returns CDR1 SEHNR and CDR2 FQNEAQ (reference sequence). J lost 10 bases, V lost 1 base, and 1 base had no gene match. This CDR3 is CASSLGREEQFF. The CDR3 coding sequence is TGTGCCAGCAGCTTAGGGCGGGAGGAGCAGTTCTTC.

This chain joins TRBV7-9 and TRBJ2-1; TRBD2 matches 11 bases. From germline, CDR1 is SEHNR and CDR2 FQNEAQ (reference sequence). The CDR3 has 15 residues. After removal of 2 bases from V and 7 bases from J, the junction contained 4 bases not matched to a gene. Here the CDR3 DNA reads TGTGCCAGCAGCTTATCGGGACTAGCGGCAAATGAGCAGTTCTTC. This gives the protein CASSLSGLAANEQFF.